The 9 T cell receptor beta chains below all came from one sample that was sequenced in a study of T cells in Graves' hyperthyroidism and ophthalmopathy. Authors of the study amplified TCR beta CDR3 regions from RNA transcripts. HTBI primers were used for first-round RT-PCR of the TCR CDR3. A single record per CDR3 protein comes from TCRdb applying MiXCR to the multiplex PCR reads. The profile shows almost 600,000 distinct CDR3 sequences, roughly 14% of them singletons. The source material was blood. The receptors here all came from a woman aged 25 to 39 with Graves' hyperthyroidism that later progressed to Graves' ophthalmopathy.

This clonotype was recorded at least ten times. CDR3 region: CASSIGTSNEQFF. CDR3 bases: TGTGCCAGCAGCATAGGGACTTCCAATGAGCAGTTCTTC. The genes are TRBV5-5 and TRBJ2-1; weak D call: TRBD2 (6 bases). The germline V gene encodes CDR1 SGHKS and CDR2 YYEKEE (reference sequence). CDR3 length: 13 residues. With 4 bases removed from V and 6 bases from J, the gap between germline ends came to 11 bases.

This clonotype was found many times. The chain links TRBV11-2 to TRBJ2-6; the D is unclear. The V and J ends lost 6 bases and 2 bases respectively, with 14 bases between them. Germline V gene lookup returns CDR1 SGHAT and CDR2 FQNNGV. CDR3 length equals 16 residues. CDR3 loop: CASRLRSEAGANVLTF. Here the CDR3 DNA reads TGTGCCAGCAGGTTAAGGTCCGAGGCTGGGGCCAACGTCCTGACTTTC.

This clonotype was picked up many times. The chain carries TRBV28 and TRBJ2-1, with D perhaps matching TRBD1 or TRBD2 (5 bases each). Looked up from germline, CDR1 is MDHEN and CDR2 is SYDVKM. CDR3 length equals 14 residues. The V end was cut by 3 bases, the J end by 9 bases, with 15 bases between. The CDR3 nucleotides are TGTGCCAGCAGTTTCGGGACCATTGGCGGTGAGCAGTTCTTC. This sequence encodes CASSFGTIGGEQFF. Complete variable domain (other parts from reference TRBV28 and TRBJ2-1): DVKVTQSSRYLVKRTGEKVFLECVQDMDHENMFWYRQDPGLGLRLIYFSYDVKMKEKGDIPEGYSVSREKKERFSLILESASTNQTSMYLCASSFGTIGGEQFFGPGTRLTVL.

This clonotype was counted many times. The CDR3 sequence: CASSLLLTPYEQYF. CDR3 DNA: TGTGCCAGCAGCCTACTCCTAACACCCTACGAGCAGTACTTC. The chain links TRBV6-1 to TRBJ2-7; D is undetermined. Trimming took 6 bases from V and 2 from J, leaving 14 bases between them. CDR3 length: 14 residues. CDR1 and CDR2 (germline): MNHNS, SASEGT.

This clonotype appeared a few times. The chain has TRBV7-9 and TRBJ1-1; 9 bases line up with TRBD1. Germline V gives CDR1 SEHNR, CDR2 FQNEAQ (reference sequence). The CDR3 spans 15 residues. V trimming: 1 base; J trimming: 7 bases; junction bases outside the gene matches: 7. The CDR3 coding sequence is TGTGCCAGCAGCTTAGGGGACAGGGACGGCGATGAAGCTTTCTTT. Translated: CASSLGDRDGDEAFF.

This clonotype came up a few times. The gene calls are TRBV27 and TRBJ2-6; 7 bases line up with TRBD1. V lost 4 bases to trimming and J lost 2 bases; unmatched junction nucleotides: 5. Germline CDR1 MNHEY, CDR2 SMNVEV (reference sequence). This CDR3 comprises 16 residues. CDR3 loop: CASSWETGTGANVLTF. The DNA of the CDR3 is TGTGCCAGCAGTTGGGAGACAGGGACTGGGGCCAACGTCCTGACTTTC.

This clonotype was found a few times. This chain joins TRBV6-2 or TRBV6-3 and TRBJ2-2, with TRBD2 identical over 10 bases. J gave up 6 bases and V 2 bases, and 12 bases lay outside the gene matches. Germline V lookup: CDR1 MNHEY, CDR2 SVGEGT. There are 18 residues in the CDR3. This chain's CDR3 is CASSYRTPGTSASGELFF. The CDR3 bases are TGTGCCAGCAGTTACCGGACACCCGGGACTAGCGCGTCCGGGGAGCTGTTTTTT.

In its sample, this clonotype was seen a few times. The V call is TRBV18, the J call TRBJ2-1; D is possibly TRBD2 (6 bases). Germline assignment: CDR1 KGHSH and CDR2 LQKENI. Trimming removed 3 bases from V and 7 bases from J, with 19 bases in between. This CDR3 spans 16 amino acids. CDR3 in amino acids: CASSPRGKGPSNEQFF. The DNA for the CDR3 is TGTGCCAGCTCACCTCGGGGGAAGGGTCCATCGAATGAGCAGTTCTTC.

CDR3 in amino acids: CASSQDPNRGWEQYF. As DNA, the CDR3 is TGCGCCAGCAGCCAAGATCCAAACAGGGGTTGGGAGCAGTACTTC. The V call is TRBV4-1, the J call TRBJ2-7, with 7 nucleotides matching TRBD1. Germline-derived CDR1 and CDR2 are MGHRA and YSYEKL. V trimming: 0 bases; J trimming: 7 bases; junction bases outside the gene matches: 9. This CDR3 comprises 15 residues.